Below are 24 T cell receptor beta chains sequenced from a single sample in a study of blood T cell repertoires in COVID-19. Data came from immunoSEQ multiplex PCR; TCRdb stores just in-frame clones and leaves some out. The table shows 40,000 or so clones, with 85% occurring only once. Sequenced input: peripheral blood. Receptors originate from a woman between 70 and 85 years old in a cohort sampled during active COVID-19.

The chain joins TRBV4-1 to TRBJ1-5; D is undetermined. The CDR3 has 15 residues. V was trimmed by 4 bases and J by 0 bases, leaving 10 bases between them. Looked up from germline, CDR1 is MGHRA and CDR2 is YSYEKL. The CDR3 loop reads CASSPSRVSNQPQHF. DNA for the CDR3: TGCGCCAGCAGCCCTTCGAGGGTTAGCAATCAGCCCCAGCATTTT.

The V and J genes are TRBV15 and TRBJ2-1; 9 bases align to TRBD2. Germline V gene lookup returns CDR1 LNHNV and CDR2 YYDKDF (reference sequence). The V segment lost 0 bases and the J segment 6 bases; nucleotides outside the gene matches: 9. The CDR3 covers 17 residues. CDR3 region: CATSRDSASGTFNEQFF. The CDR3 bases are TGTGCCACCAGCAGAGATTCCGCTAGCGGGACCTTCAATGAGCAGTTCTTC.

The chain uses TRBV27 and TRBJ2-2; TRBD1 matches at 7 bases. Germline lookup yields CDR1 MNHEY and CDR2 SMNVEV (reference sequence). V shed 6 bases, J shed 7 bases, and the junction held 8 bases outside the gene matches. This CDR3 is 14 amino acids long. Here the CDR3 DNA reads TGTGCCAGCAGAGGGACAGCTTCTAGCGGGGAGCTGTTTTTT. Protein sequence: CASRGTASSGELFF.

This chain uses TRBV5-8 with TRBJ2-1; TRBD2 aligns across 14 bases. The CDR3 is 18 residues long. Germline CDR1 SGHTS, CDR2 YDEGEE. Trimming removed 4 bases from V and 10 bases from J; junction bases left unmatched: 16. CDR3 loop: CASSRGGTSGSSRGEQFF. CDR3 DNA sequence: TGTGCCAGCAGCCGGGGGGGGACTAGCGGGAGTTCCCGGGGAGAGCAGTTCTTC.

The chain carries TRBV7-2 and TRBJ2-1; D may be TRBD2 (7 bases). Trimming removed 1 base from V and 5 bases from J, with 15 bases in between. The CDR3 is made up of 16 amino acids. Germline V gene lookup returns CDR1 SGHTA and CDR2 FQGNSA. CDR3 sequence (DNA): TGTGCCAGCAGCTTAGACAGCGGGACATACCACAATGAGCAGTTCTTC. This codes for CASSLDSGTYHNEQFF.

The chain joins TRBV7-6 to TRBJ2-3, with TRBD2 matching over 8 bases. CDR3 length: 15 amino acids. The germline V gene has CDR1 SGHVS and CDR2 FNYEAQ. Losses at the gene ends were 7 bases for V and 4 bases for J; bases not matched to a gene: 10. CDR3 loop: CASTFGAGVADTQYF. CDR3 DNA sequence: TGTGCCAGCACCTTCGGAGCGGGAGTGGCAGATACGCAGTATTTT.

The rearrangement uses TRBV30 and TRBJ2-3, with TRBD1 as a possible D gene (6 bases). Trimming removed 6 bases from V and 3 bases from J, with 10 bases in between. Germline V gives CDR1 GTSNPN, CDR2 SVGIG (reference sequence). The CDR3 covers 12 residues. The CDR3 coding sequence is TGTGCCTGCTTCAGGGGAACAGATACGCAGTATTTT. Its translation: CACFRGTDTQYF.

This clone was counted once. The rearrangement joins TRBV18 to TRBJ2-7, with D uncertain. V lost 6 bases to trimming and J lost 2 bases, with 11 bases between them. The CDR3 has 13 amino acids. Germline V gene sequence: CDR1 KGHSH, CDR2 LQKENI. CDR3 sequence: CASSAANPYEQYF. The DNA for the CDR3 is TGTGCCAGCTCCGCGGCGAACCCCTACGAGCAGTACTTC.

This chain connects TRBV27 to TRBJ2-7; 9 nucleotides match TRBD1. The CDR3 is made up of 15 amino acids. Trimming at V came to 4 bases and at J to 0 bases, leaving 4 bases not matched to a gene. In germline, CDR1 is MNHEY, CDR2 SMNVEV (reference sequence). In DNA, the CDR3 is TGTGCCAGCAGTTCTAACAGGGGGCCCTCCTACGAGCAGTACTTC. Translation gives CASSSNRGPSYEQYF.

J is TRBJ2-7 and V is TRBV3-1 (or the pseudogene TRBV3-2); TRBD2 aligns across 9 bases. This CDR3 has 16 amino acids. Germline V CDR1 and CDR2: LGHDT, YNNKEL (reference sequence). Trimming cost V 0 bases and J 2 bases; bases outside gene matches: 5. This CDR3 is CASSQERLAATYEQYF. The DNA of the CDR3 is TGTGCCAGCAGCCAAGAGAGACTAGCGGCCACCTACGAGCAGTACTTC.

The chain joins TRBV2 to TRBJ2-1, with 12 bases that match TRBD2. V lost 6 bases and J lost 0; bases outside the gene matches: 12. The germline CDR1 and CDR2 sequences are SNHLY and FYNNEI. The CDR3 is 19 amino acids. The CDR3 DNA reads TGTGCCAGCAGCGAACAACTAGCGGGAGGCCCGAGCTCCTACAATGAGCAGTTCTTC. This gives the protein CASSEQLAGGPSSYNEQFF.

The CDR3 DNA follows: TGTGCCAGCAGCAAAGAAGGACTAGCGGGAGTGAATGAGCAGTTCTTC. Its protein is CASSKEGLAGVNEQFF. The genes are TRBV9 and TRBJ2-1, with 13 bases that match TRBD2. CDR3 length: 16 residues. The germline V gene has CDR1 SGDLS and CDR2 YYNGEE. The trim removed 4 bases at V and 7 bases at J, leaving 8 bases unmatched.

This clone appeared a few times. In DNA form, the CDR3 reads TGTGCCAGCAGTTACTCCAGATTCAGCAATCAGCCCCAGCATTTT. Its protein is CASSYSRFSNQPQHF. The chain has TRBV6-6 and TRBJ1-5; D not certain. Trimming took off 0 bases at V and 1 base at J, with 7 bases between the two ends. The germline V gene has CDR1 MNHNY and CDR2 SVGAGI (reference sequence). The CDR3 contains 15 residues.

This clone was detected only a few times. The rearrangement joins TRBV6-2 or TRBV6-3 to TRBJ2-2; maybe TRBD2 (5 bases). The V end was cut by 2 bases, the J end by 3 bases, with 10 bases between. CDR1 MNHEY and CDR2 SVGEGT come from the germline V gene. The length of the CDR3 is 15 residues. The DNA of the CDR3 is TGTGCCAGCAGTTACCGGGAAAGGGACACCGGGGAGCTGTTTTTT. It specifies CASSYRERDTGELFF.

The gene calls are TRBV28 and TRBJ2-7; 7 nucleotides match TRBD1. The junction had 12 bases not matched to a gene; V was cut back by 6 bases and J by 13 bases. Germline V gene data show CDR1 as MDHEN and CDR2 as SYDVKM. The CDR3 runs 12 residues. CDR3: CASRTRQGLTYF. CDR3 coding DNA: TGTGCCAGCAGAACCCGACAGGGTCTAACTTACTTC.

The V call is TRBV28, the J call TRBJ1-3, with D possibly TRBD1 on 6 matching bases. V lost 6 bases to trimming and J lost 0 bases, with 21 bases between them. The germline gives CDR1 MDHEN, CDR2 SYDVKM. The length of the CDR3 is 18 residues. CDR3 in amino acids: CASSRTGYHTNSGNTIYF. CDR3 bases: TGTGCCAGCAGCCGTACAGGGTATCATACAAACTCTGGAAACACCATATATTTT.

The chain is built from TRBV30 and TRBJ1-2; D not certain. The CDR3 is made up of 13 amino acids. Trimming removed 0 bases at V and 6 bases at J, with 11 bases between. Germline loops: CDR1 GTSNPN, CDR2 SVGIG (reference sequence). The CDR3 loop reads CAWSVVGGNGYTF. CDR3 DNA: TGTGCCTGGAGTGTGGTGGGAGGGAATGGCTACACCTTC.

V is TRBV19 and J is TRBJ1-1, with 7 bases identical to TRBD1. Trimming cost V 10 bases and J 3 bases; bases outside gene matches: 5. The germline gives CDR1 LNHDA, CDR2 SQIVND (reference sequence). The CDR3 length is 12 residues. The CDR3 region is CATKDRDTEAFF. In DNA form, the CDR3 reads TGTGCCACCAAAGACAGGGACACTGAAGCTTTCTTT. The complete variable domain, with remaining parts taken from reference TRBV19 and TRBJ1-1, reads DGGITQSPKYLFRKEGQNVTLSCEQNLNHDAMYWYRQDPGQGLRLIYYSQIVNDFQKGDIAEGYSVSREKKESFPLTVTSAQKNPTAFYLCATKDRDTEAFFGQGTRLTVV.

This clone was picked up many times. The chain is built from TRBV5-5 and TRBJ2-1, with TRBD2 identical over 10 bases. V shed 4 bases and J 6 bases; nucleotides not matched to a gene: 10. There are 16 residues in the CDR3. Germline V gene lookup returns CDR1 SGHKS and CDR2 YYEKEE (reference sequence). CDR3 protein: CASSRDSGRLGNEQFF. In nucleotides, the CDR3 is TGTGCCAGCAGCCGAGATAGCGGGAGGCTGGGCAATGAGCAGTTCTTC.

This clone was detected a few times. This chain connects TRBV5-4 to TRBJ1-5; tentative D call: TRBD1 (5 bases). Trimming took off 6 bases at V and 4 bases at J, with 14 bases between the two ends. The CDR3 runs to 14 residues. The V gene's germline CDR1 is SGHNT and CDR2 YYREEE (reference sequence). DNA of the CDR3: TGTGCCAGCACCCAGGTGGAGGGGAATCAGCCCCAGCATTTT. It translates to CASTQVEGNQPQHF.

This sequence joins TRBV27 and TRBJ1-5; TRBD1 matches at 8 bases. This CDR3 comprises 14 residues. CDR1 and CDR2 from the germline V gene are MNHEY and SMNVEV (reference sequence). The trim removed 6 bases at V and 7 bases at J, leaving 8 bases unmatched. The CDR3 spells CASSGTGGVQPQHF. CDR3 in DNA: TGTGCCAGCAGCGGGACAGGAGGAGTACAGCCCCAGCATTTT.

V gene TRBV27 combines with J gene TRBJ2-7; 8 bases line up with TRBD1. Germline assignment: CDR1 MNHEY and CDR2 SMNVEV (reference sequence). The CDR3 contains 13 residues. V shed 7 bases and J 6 bases; nucleotides not matched to a gene: 8. CDR3 sequence: CASTDRGRGEQYF. The DNA of the CDR3 is TGTGCCAGCACTGACAGGGGAAGGGGCGAGCAGTACTTC.

The chain's CDR3 is CASSPLPGQGDYGYTF. The CDR3 region has the DNA TGTGCCAGCAGTCCCCTGCCGGGACAGGGGGACTATGGCTACACCTTC. The rearrangement links TRBV28 to TRBJ1-2, with 11 bases fitting TRBD1. Germline V gene sequence: CDR1 MDHEN, CDR2 SYDVKM. The CDR3 sequence is 16 residues long. J lost 3 bases, V lost 5 bases, and 8 bases had no gene match.

The gene calls are TRBV10-3 and TRBJ2-7; D is perhaps TRBD1 (6 bases). CDR1 and CDR2 from the germline V gene are ENHRY and SYGVKD. Trimming left V 4 bases short and J 2 bases short, with 15 bases between. There are 15 residues in the CDR3. DNA for the CDR3: TGTGCCATCAGTGGCGCGAAGGACAGAACCTACGAGCAGTACTTC. Protein: CAISGAKDRTYEQYF.